The text below deals with one T cell receptor beta chain. Antigen: not known. This record belongs to a study of cytomegalovirus exposure and HLA in healthy donors. Points from the study as a whole: Reported performance of the classifier showed diagnosis of cytomegalovirus status with high specificity and sensitivity. Beyond CMV serostatus, there was no information to go on about immune exposure.

13 Jbeta primers and 60 Vbeta primers were used for the PCR. Libraries were prepared by immunoSEQ multiplex PCR; TCRdb keeps only in-frame clonotypes and omits some of them. Of about 130,000 clones in the sample, around 74% are singletons; the top ten hold roughly 7.2%. There are 17 residues in the CDR3. From germline, CDR1 is MDHEN and CDR2 SYDVKM. V lost 1 base to trimming and J lost 4 bases; unmatched junction nucleotides: 8. The sequence derives from a male donor in good health and CMV-seronegative. Sequencing was done on a sample of PBMCs. The chain carries TRBV28 and TRBJ2-1; 9 bases match TRBD2. Here the CDR3 DNA reads TGTGCCAGCAGTTTATTCTCGTTGACTAGCGGTTACAATGAGCAGTTCTTC. The encoded protein is CASSLFSLTSGYNEQFF.